The entry below gives a single T cell receptor beta chain sequence along with its context. The antigen it binds to is not known. There are no base qualities to consult, and no much larger clone falls within one base. Samples from volunteer blood donors who had recovered from COVID-19 were contributed by a second Seattle source. The collaborating institutions used their own protocols to collect whole blood in K2EDTA tubes. Collaborator samples were shipped for TCRbeta analysis as frozen whole blood, isolated PBMCs, or DNA extracted from either sample type. From the germline V gene, CDR1 is MNHEY and CDR2 is SVGAGI. V drops 2 bases and J drops 1 base, leaving 8 bases in between. The CDR3 numbers 14 residues from cysteine through phenylalanine. CDR3 DNA only is kept here, 42 bases in frame from base 1. TCRbeta CDR3 regions were amplified from genomic DNA using the immunoSEQ Assay, a bias-controlled multiplex PCR. As for the original processing: The number of nucleated cells in each sample was estimated from the amplification of reference gene primers within the assay. To quantify the absolute abundance of each unique TCRbeta CDR3 rearrangement, sequence reads were collapsed and filtered. For each sample, productive Simpson clonality was calculated as the square root of Simpson's diversity index over productive rearrangements. This is the immuneACCESS table as TCRdb keeps it, with only in-frame sequences that have V and J called. A part of the clones is gone; compared with another copy, unresolved V genes explain less than half, and the rest is unexplained. The DNA was the basis for D and trimming; V, J and clone size are from that table. This sample is represented by about 280,000 clones; approximately 83% of them were singletons. Of the sample, approximately 10% falls within the top ten clones.

The source of the sample is a study of blood T cell repertoires in COVID-19 (dated by TCRdb to 2018 to 2021). General notes on the study: The collaborator samples originated in the United States, Italy and Spain and spanned the acute and convalescent phases of COVID-19. The prospective study material was composed of cDNA or gDNA derived from T cells, B-cell-depleted T cells, or PBMCs. Where HLA class I and class II types were available, the types were taken from metadata supplied by the sample provider, not from assay-based typing. A freely available public database, intended as a resource for researchers studying the immune response to SARS-CoV-2, is where the repertoires were released. The samples were drawn from the first 160 participants of the ongoing ImmuneRACE study and from 1,254 subjects provided by 6 global collaborators. A de-identified subject ID, COVID-19 status, age in years and sex were almost always included in the sample metadata. The dataset comprised deeply sampled blood TCRbeta repertoires from subjects exposed to, actively infected with, or recovered from COVID-19.

The study at large found these results: The amount of clinical and demographic metadata varied by source and participant and was provided uncurated.

The chain is assembled from TRBV6-5 and TRBJ1-2; the D gene cannot be named for sure. The receptor comes from a woman aged 45-60 years who had recovered from COVID-19. Sequencing was done on a sample of peripheral blood. The base sequence is TGTGCCAGCAGTTACGTGTCCCATAACTATGGCTACACCTTC. Its protein is CASSYVSHNYGYTF.